A single sample gave rise to the 27 T cell receptor beta chains below, sequenced in a study of T cells after posttransplantation cyclophosphamide. Produced via immunoSEQ multiplex PCR; TCRdb's table is partial and in-frame only. This sample comprises about 38,000 clones, none seen once only. Sample: PBMCs. The origin of the receptors is a man aged 50 to 59 in good health, CMV-negative, and a related stem cell transplant donor.

This clone was recorded at least ten times. The V and J genes are TRBV18 and TRBJ2-1; 7 positions agree with TRBD2. The V segment lost 0 bases and the J segment 6 bases; nucleotides outside the gene matches: 5. This CDR3 contains 15 residues. Germline CDR1 reads KGHSH; CDR2 reads LQKENI. CDR3 region: CASSPPGGSGNEQFF. The CDR3, as DNA: TGTGCCAGCTCACCACCAGGCGGGAGCGGCAATGAGCAGTTCTTC.

This clone was seen many times. The V and J genes are TRBV6-6 and TRBJ1-4; D gene ambiguous. The CDR3 has 14 amino acids. V lost 6 bases to trimming and J lost 6 bases, with 14 bases between them. Per the germline V gene, CDR1 is MNHNY and CDR2 is SVGAGI (reference sequence). The CDR3 spells CASRAGSRDEKLFF. DNA for the CDR3: TGTGCCAGCAGGGCGGGCTCGAGGGATGAAAAACTGTTTTTT.

This clone was counted many times. For the CDR3, the DNA is TGTGCCAGCAGCAAGACAGCAACTAATGAAAAACTGTTTTTT. Translating gives CASSKTATNEKLFF. The gene calls are TRBV9 and TRBJ1-4; D is possibly TRBD1 (5 bases). The CDR3 consists of 14 residues. Germline CDR1 SGDLS, CDR2 YYNGEE. Trimming stripped 4 bases from V and 0 bases from J, with 7 bases between.

In this sample, this clone turned up many times. The chain recombines TRBV7-9 with TRBJ2-7; a possible D gene is TRBD1 (6 bases). Germline CDR1 and CDR2: SEHNR and FQNEAQ (reference sequence). This CDR3 is built from 14 residues. Trimming pared 8 bases from V and 1 base from J, leaving 15 bases between. This CDR3 is CASGSGTQSYEQYF. CDR3 nucleotide sequence: TGTGCCAGCGGGTCGGGGACACAGTCCTACGAGCAGTACTTC.

This clone showed up many times. This chain connects TRBV6-1 to TRBJ2-2; D might be TRBD1 or TRBD2, each matching 5 bases. With 10 bases removed from V and 6 bases from J, the gap between germline ends came to 15 bases. The CDR3 is made up of 13 amino acids. The germline gives CDR1 MNHNS, CDR2 SASEGT. The CDR3 loop reads CAIRGVIAGELFF. In nucleotides, the CDR3 is TGTGCCATCAGAGGGGTTATCGCCGGGGAGCTGTTTTTT.

This clone was seen repeatedly, ten times or more. The rearrangement joins TRBV18 to TRBJ1-2; D is undetermined. This CDR3 is built from 15 residues. The germline V gene encodes CDR1 KGHSH and CDR2 LQKENI. Trimming left V 8 bases short and J 3 bases short, with 19 bases between. The CDR3 reads CASTRSLAEDYGYTF. CDR3 in DNA: TGTGCCAGCACACGATCACTTGCGGAAGACTATGGCTACACCTTC.

This clone was counted many times. The rearrangement uses TRBV5-1 and TRBJ2-2; 7 bases align to TRBD2. This CDR3 has 13 residues. With 7 bases clipped from V and 4 bases from J, the junction kept 4 bases outside the gene matches. The germline V gene has CDR1 SGHRS and CDR2 YFSETQ. The CDR3 region has the DNA TGCGCCAGCGAGCGGGGCCGCACCGGGGAGCTGTTTTTT. Its translation is CASERGRTGELFF.

This clone was detected many times. This sequence joins TRBV18 and TRBJ1-4; D perhaps matches TRBD1 (6 bases). The CDR3 loop spans 16 amino acids. Germline CDR1 and CDR2: KGHSH and LQKENI. V lost 4 bases to trimming and J lost 7 bases, with 19 bases between them. CDR3 DNA sequence: TGTGCCAGCTCACTCCTGACAGGCTCGCGGGTTGAAAAACTGTTTTTT. Residues: CASSLLTGSRVEKLFF. The full variable domain, completed using reference TRBV18 and TRBJ1-4, is NAGVMQNPRHLVRRRGQEARLRCSPMKGHSHVYWYRQLPEEGLKFMVYLQKENIIDESGMPKERFSAEFPKEGPSILRIQQVVRGDSAAYFCASSLLTGSRVEKLFFGSGTQLSVL.

Ten or more counts support this clone. The rearrangement uses TRBV6-5 and TRBJ2-7, with a possible D match to TRBD1 (5 bases). Between the trimmed V and J ends, which lost 6 bases and 1 base, there was a span of 13 bases. CDR3 length equals 14 residues. CDR1 and CDR2 (germline): MNHEY, SVGAGI. The CDR3 is CASSRTISSYEQYF. CDR3 nucleotides: TGTGCCAGCAGCCGGACAATAAGTTCCTACGAGCAGTACTTC.

This chain joins TRBV6-5 and TRBJ2-5, with D possibly matching TRBD2 (6 bases). The tail of the sequence fits TRBJ2-7 better, so the J call may be wrong. The V gene's germline CDR1 is MNHEY and CDR2 SVGAGI. The CDR3 has 15 amino acids. The CDR3 DNA reads TGTGCCAGCAGCTTCGCGGGGAAATTGTCCTACGAGCAGTACTTC. Its translation: CASSFAGKLSYEQYF.

This clone was seen a few times. CDR3 DNA sequence: TGTGCCAGCACCCCCCCGGGGACAGATACGCAGTATTTT. Its translation is CASTPPGTDTQYF. J is TRBJ2-3 and V is TRBV6-5; D is perhaps TRBD2 (5 bases). CDR3 length: 13 residues. Germline lookup yields CDR1 MNHEY and CDR2 SVGAGI. V lost 7 bases and J 3 bases, leaving 11 bases between the germline ends.

This clone was seen at least ten times. The chain uses TRBV10-2 and TRBJ2-1; 8 bases map to TRBD2. J was trimmed by 4 bases and V by 8 bases; bases with no gene match: 22. This CDR3 has 19 residues. The germline V gene has CDR1 WSHSY and CDR2 SAAADI. The chain's CDR3 is CASAEPSGRPLGKYNEQFF. The CDR3 coding sequence is TGCGCCAGCGCCGAGCCAAGCGGGAGACCTTTGGGGAAATACAATGAGCAGTTCTTC.

In its sample, this clone was seen many times. The gene calls are TRBV18 and TRBJ1-1; D gene ambiguous. Between the trimmed V and J ends, which lost 2 bases and 0 bases, there was a span of 7 bases. The CDR3 consists of 14 residues. Per germline, CDR1 KGHSH and CDR2 LQKENI. The CDR3 nucleotides are TGTGCCAGCTCACCAGGGCCGCTGAACACTGAAGCTTTCTTT. Encoded protein: CASSPGPLNTEAFF.

This clone was counted many times. The chain carries TRBV27 and TRBJ2-5, with D possibly TRBD1 on 6 matching bases. The CDR3 spans 16 residues. The V gene's germline CDR1 is MNHEY and CDR2 SMNVEV (reference sequence). Trimming stripped 0 bases from V and 2 bases from J, with 13 bases between. The CDR3 here is CASSLSTHGTQETQYF. The CDR3 DNA is TGTGCCAGCAGTTTATCCACCCATGGGACACAAGAGACCCAGTACTTC.

This clone appeared many times. The chain is built from TRBV5-1 and TRBJ2-5; 9 positions agree with TRBD2. The V gene end was trimmed by 0 bases and the J gene end by 5 bases; junction bases not matched to a gene: 8. Germline loops: CDR1 SGHRS, CDR2 YFSETQ. The CDR3 has 16 amino acids. The chain's CDR3 is CASSLGVAGVAETQYF. The DNA of the CDR3 is TGCGCCAGCAGCTTGGGTGTAGCGGGAGTAGCTGAGACCCAGTACTTC.

This clone has a count of ten or more. The rearrangement joins TRBV5-1 to TRBJ1-2; D call uncertain. This CDR3 contains 16 residues. V shed 5 bases and J shed 1 base, with 18 bases lying between them. The V gene's germline CDR1 is SGHRS and CDR2 YFSETQ. The CDR3 is CASSKEGTAVNYGYTF. In DNA form, the CDR3 reads TGCGCCAGCAGTAAAGAGGGCACAGCCGTTAACTATGGCTACACCTTC.

The sample holds a few counts of this clone. J is TRBJ2-5 and V is TRBV7-3; perhaps TRBD1 as D (6 bases). V was clipped by 4 bases and J by 4 bases, with 10 bases between them. The germline CDR1 and CDR2 sequences are SGHTA and FQGTGA. There are 13 residues in the CDR3. The CDR3 coding sequence is TGTGCCAGCAGCTCGATAGGGGGAGAGACCCAGTACTTC. Its protein is CASSSIGGETQYF.

This clone was picked up many times. This chain uses TRBV5-4 with TRBJ1-1; the D gene is possibly TRBD1 (6 bases). The CDR3 runs 16 residues. Per germline, CDR1 SGHNT and CDR2 YYREEE (reference sequence). V dropped 2 bases and J dropped 2 bases, with 16 bases sitting between them. The CDR3 spells CASSLDRIFVNTEAFF. The CDR3 bases are TGTGCCAGCAGCTTAGACAGGATTTTCGTAAACACTGAAGCTTTCTTT.

This clone was found many times. The chain employs TRBV4-3 and TRBJ1-4; no clear D gene. Germline assignment: CDR1 LGHNA and CDR2 YSLEER. Trimming took 0 bases from V and 5 from J, leaving 13 bases between them. This CDR3 has 16 residues. CDR3 region: CASSQDFGVWNEKLFF. The CDR3 region has the DNA TGCGCCAGCAGCCAAGATTTCGGGGTGTGGAATGAAAAACTGTTTTTT.

This clone was seen many times. The chain uses TRBV9 and TRBJ1-3; no definite D call. The germline V gene has CDR1 SGDLS and CDR2 YYNGEE. The CDR3 has 12 amino acids. V lost 4 bases and J lost 4, with 6 bases in between. The CDR3 sequence: CASSFRGNTIYF. DNA for the CDR3: TGTGCCAGCAGCTTCAGGGGAAACACCATATATTTT.

This clone has a count of ten or more. The chain recombines TRBV19 with TRBJ1-4; D is possibly TRBD1 (5 bases). The CDR3 length is 13 residues. CDR1 and CDR2 (germline): LNHDA, SQIVND (reference sequence). Trimming removed 7 bases at V and 6 bases at J, with 12 bases between. CDR3 in amino acids: CASTAGADEKLFF. CDR3 DNA: TGTGCCAGTACCGCTGGGGCGGATGAAAAACTGTTTTTT.

This clone was recorded at least ten times. This CDR3 is CASRLNRGMNTEAFF. The DNA for the CDR3 is TGTGCCAGTAGACTGAACAGGGGCATGAACACTGAAGCTTTCTTT. The rearrangement uses TRBV19 and TRBJ1-1; 7 bases agree with TRBD1. Germline V CDR1 and CDR2: LNHDA, SQIVND (reference sequence). The CDR3 loop spans 15 amino acids. V dropped 6 bases and J dropped 0; count of bases not matched to a gene: 7. The complete variable domain, with remaining parts taken from reference TRBV19 and TRBJ1-1, reads DGGITQSPKYLFRKEGQNVTLSCEQNLNHDAMYWYRQDPGQGLRLIYYSQIVNDFQKGDIAEGYSVSREKKESFPLTVTSAQKNPTAFYLCASRLNRGMNTEAFFGQGTRLTVV.

This clone was seen many times. V is TRBV6-5 and J is TRBJ2-1; no definite D call. Germline V lookup: CDR1 MNHEY, CDR2 SVGAGI. The CDR3 spans 14 residues. Trimming removed 4 bases from V and 3 bases from J, with 10 bases in between. The CDR3 nucleotides read TGTGCCAGCAGTTCCCTTTCGGGCTACAATGAGCAGTTCTTC. It is translated as CASSSLSGYNEQFF.

This clone was detected only a few times. The rearrangement joins TRBV15 to TRBJ1-6, with 10 nucleotides matching TRBD1. V was pared by 1 base and J by 7 bases, with 1 base of the junction left unmatched. The CDR3 runs to 15 residues. Germline V gene sequence: CDR1 LNHNV, CDR2 YYDKDF (reference sequence). The CDR3 nucleotides are TGTGCCACCAGCAGAGTGGGACAGGGGAATTCACCCCTCCACTTT. Protein product: CATSRVGQGNSPLHF.

This clone was detected many times. V and J are TRBV7-2 and TRBJ2-5, with 7 bases aligning to TRBD1. Germline V gene data show CDR1 as SGHTA and CDR2 as FQGNSA. The CDR3 contains 14 residues. V was pared by 1 base and J by 5 bases, with 4 bases of the junction left unmatched. In DNA, the CDR3 is TGTGCCAGCAGCTTAGGACAGGGTGAGGAGACCCAGTACTTC. Its protein is CASSLGQGEETQYF. The variable domain in full, completed from reference TRBV7-2 and TRBJ2-5, reads GAGVSQSPSNKVTEKGKDVELRCDPISGHTALYWYRQSLGQGLEFLIYFQGNSAPDKSGLPSDRFSAERTGGSVSTLTIQRTQQEDSAVYLCASSLGQGEETQYFGPGTRLLVL.

This clone has a handful of counts. The chain recombines TRBV11-3 with TRBJ2-1, with 7 bases matching TRBD2. Germline V lookup: CDR1 SGHNT, CDR2 YENEEA. The CDR3 is made up of 15 amino acids. Trimming took 3 bases from V and 3 from J; bases not matched to a gene: 5. For the CDR3, the DNA is TGTGCCAGCAGCTTGGGGGGAGGGAGCTACAATGAGCAGTTCTTC. It codes for CASSLGGGSYNEQFF.

This clone was observed many times. This chain connects TRBV5-6 to TRBJ1-5; D is perhaps TRBD1 (6 bases). V was pared by 0 bases and J by 5 bases, with 6 bases between. The CDR3 extends over 13 amino acids. Germline CDR1 is SGHDT and CDR2 is YYEEEE. The CDR3 is CASSLAGDQPQHF. CDR3 nucleotides: TGTGCCAGCAGCTTGGCAGGGGATCAGCCCCAGCATTTT.